The 31 T cell receptor beta chains below come from one sample, sequenced in a study of T cell responses to AZD1222 COVID-19 vaccine. Using immunoSEQ multiplex PCR, the repertoire was profiled, and TCRdb retains in-frame clones only, with some absent. The sample yields about 150,000 clones, approximately 90% seen once. Sample: peripheral blood, taken 28 days after the second AZD1222 dose. The source of these receptors is an adult who received the AZD1222 COVID-19 vaccine.

This CDR3 is CASSESGQSETQYF. For the CDR3, the DNA is TGCGCCAGCAGTGAGTCGGGACAGTCAGAGACCCAGTACTTC. The rearrangement uses TRBV10-1 and TRBJ2-5, with 7 bases aligning to TRBD1. There are 14 residues in the CDR3. J was trimmed by 4 bases and V by 0 bases; bases with no gene match: 2. Per germline, CDR1 WNHNN and CDR2 SYGVQD (reference sequence).

The V call is TRBV5-1, the J call TRBJ2-7, with TRBD2 identical over 8 bases. The CDR3 length is 15 residues. CDR1 SGHRS and CDR2 YFSETQ come from the germline V gene. With V trimmed by 0 bases and J by 2 bases, 4 bases remained unmatched. The CDR3 region is CASSLAVGRAYEQYF. DNA of the CDR3: TGCGCCAGCAGCTTGGCCGTCGGGAGGGCCTACGAGCAGTACTTC.

The CDR3 loop is CAISEVGRDYGYTF. CDR3 sequence (DNA): TGTGCCATCAGTGAGGTTGGGCGCGACTATGGCTACACCTTC. The V gene is TRBV10-3, the J gene TRBJ1-2; D remains ambiguous. The CDR3 has 14 amino acids. With 2 bases removed from V and 3 bases from J, the gap between germline ends came to 10 bases. Germline V gene sequence: CDR1 ENHRY, CDR2 SYGVKD.

V and J are TRBV7-2 and TRBJ1-1, with D perhaps TRBD1 (5 bases). Trimming took 5 bases from V and 2 from J, leaving 12 bases between them. This CDR3 has 14 residues. Germline V gene sequence: CDR1 SGHTA, CDR2 FQGNSA. The CDR3 spells CASSHSGHNTEAFF. DNA for the CDR3: TGTGCCAGCAGCCACTCTGGACACAACACTGAAGCTTTCTTT.

This clone was seen a single time. The genes are TRBV7-9 and TRBJ2-3; a weak D match, TRBD2 (5 bases). V was clipped by 5 bases and J by 3 bases, with 15 bases between them. This CDR3 has 15 residues. Germline CDR1 SEHNR, CDR2 FQNEAQ (reference sequence). In nucleotides, the CDR3 is TGTGCCAGCAGCGGAGACGTTCTAGCAACAGATACGCAGTATTTT. Translated, it gives CASSGDVLATDTQYF. Drawing the rest from reference TRBV7-9 and TRBJ2-3, the complete variable domain is DTGVSQNPRHKITKRGQNVTFRCDPISEHNRLYWYRQTLGQGPEFLTYFQNEAQLEKSRLLSDRFSAERPKGSFSTLEIQRTEQGDSAMYLCASSGDVLATDTQYFGPGTRLTVL.

The chain has TRBV11-2 and TRBJ2-7; possibly TRBD1 for D (6 bases). This CDR3 has 11 residues. Germline CDR1 is SGHAT and CDR2 is FQNNGV. Trimming took 9 bases from V and 1 from J, leaving 7 bases between them. The CDR3 is CASTGSYEQYF. The CDR3 DNA follows: TGTGCCAGTACAGGGTCCTACGAGCAGTACTTC.

The rearrangement joins TRBV20-1 to TRBJ2-1; D call uncertain. V shed 4 bases and J shed 9 bases, with 7 bases lying between them. There are 10 residues in the CDR3. In germline, CDR1 is DFQATT, CDR2 SNEGSKA (reference sequence). The CDR3 protein is CSATWVEQFF. The CDR3 coding sequence is TGCAGTGCTACGTGGGTTGAGCAGTTCTTC.

V and J are TRBV10-1 and TRBJ1-3; TRBD1 matches at 7 bases. The J segment lost 0 bases and the V segment lost 5 bases, leaving 13 bases of the junction unmatched. The CDR3 consists of 18 residues. Germline assignment: CDR1 WNHNN and CDR2 SYGVQD (reference sequence). The chain's CDR3 is CASSQTKRTGLSGNTIYF. CDR3 nucleotide sequence: TGCGCCAGCAGTCAGACCAAGAGGACAGGACTCTCTGGAAACACCATATATTTT.

Comment on this clone: Other DNA sequences in this specimen translate into the identical CDR3. The rearrangement joins TRBV28 to TRBJ2-7, with D hard to call. CDR3 size: 16 residues. The ends were cut back, 5 bases at V and 4 bases at J, with 21 bases in the middle. CDR1 and CDR2 from the germline V gene are MDHEN and SYDVKM. CDR3 nucleotide sequence: TGTGCCAGCAGTGTGCCCGACGTCTCCCCTGGATACGAGCAGTACTTC. Protein sequence: CASSVPDVSPGYEQYF.

This chain links TRBV27 with TRBJ1-2, with a possible D match to TRBD1 (5 bases). Trimming removed 5 bases at V and 7 bases at J, with 14 bases between. Germline CDR1 MNHEY, CDR2 SMNVEV (reference sequence). The CDR3 runs 13 residues. Here the CDR3 reads CASSLDNISGYTF. The CDR3 DNA is TGTGCCAGCAGTCTGGACAATATCTCTGGCTACACCTTC.

The chain couples TRBV5-1 to TRBJ2-2, with D maybe TRBD2 (5 bases). The CDR3 consists of 13 residues. V was clipped by 1 base and J by 10 bases, with 11 bases between them. Germline CDR1 SGHRS, CDR2 YFSETQ. CDR3 in amino acids: CASSLLRDSELFF. CDR3 sequence (DNA): TGCGCCAGCAGCTTGTTGAGGGATTCGGAGCTGTTTTTT.

The CDR3: CASSIKGGGTEAFF. The CDR3 DNA follows: TGTGCCAGCAGCATTAAAGGGGGGGGCACTGAAGCTTTCTTT. V and J are TRBV5-4 and TRBJ1-1, with D maybe TRBD1 (6 bases). Germline lookup yields CDR1 SGHNT and CDR2 YYREEE (reference sequence). V lost 4 bases, J lost 4 bases, and 14 bases lay in between. The CDR3 contains 14 residues.

The genes are TRBV20-1 and TRBJ1-5; D possibly corresponds to TRBD1 (6 bases). Germline V lookup: CDR1 DFQATT, CDR2 SNEGSKA (reference sequence). Trimming removed 3 bases at V and 6 bases at J, with 12 bases between. The CDR3 has 13 amino acids. The CDR3 reads CSASRQGSQPQHF. The CDR3 region has the DNA TGCAGTGCTAGTCGTCAGGGGAGTCAGCCCCAGCATTTT.

This chain joins TRBV27 and TRBJ1-5; the D is unclear. In germline, CDR1 is MNHEY, CDR2 SMNVEV (reference sequence). Trimming removed 5 bases at V and 12 bases at J, with 17 bases between. The CDR3 length is 13 residues. The CDR3 sequence: CASSPDGEGFQHF. The CDR3 DNA reads TGTGCCAGCAGTCCCGATGGAGAAGGTTTCCAGCATTTT.

The chain carries TRBV15 and TRBJ2-7, with TRBD1 identical over 9 bases. The CDR3 has 15 residues. Germline V gene sequence: CDR1 LNHNV, CDR2 YYDKDF (reference sequence). With 3 bases clipped from V and 4 bases from J, the junction kept 7 bases outside the gene matches. CDR3 nucleotide sequence: TGTGCCACCAGCAGGACGGGACAGGGAGGGTACGAGCAGTACTTC. Its protein product is CATSRTGQGGYEQYF. Looking up the rest from reference TRBV15 and TRBJ2-7 gives the full variable domain: DAMVIQNPRYQVTQFGKPVTLSCSQTLNHNVMYWYQQKSSQAPKLLFHYYDKDFNNEADTPDNFQSRRPNTSFCFLDIRSPGLGDTAMYLCATSRTGQGGYEQYFGPGTRLTVT.

This chain connects TRBV5-1 to TRBJ2-5, with D perhaps matching TRBD2 (5 bases). The V gene's germline CDR1 is SGHRS and CDR2 YFSETQ. The CDR3 is made up of 13 amino acids. V shed 7 bases and J shed 3 bases, with 13 bases lying between them. DNA of the CDR3: TGCGCCAGCTGCCCTAGCACGGAAGAGACCCAGTACTTC. As protein: CASCPSTEETQYF.

This sequence joins TRBV18 and TRBJ2-2, with D perhaps being TRBD1 or TRBD2 (5 bases each). Germline V gives CDR1 KGHSH, CDR2 LQKENI. The CDR3 consists of 13 residues. Deletions cut 4 bases from V and 4 bases from J, with 7 bases between. CDR3: CASSRDPTGELFF. The CDR3 region has the DNA TGTGCCAGCTCACGGGACCCCACCGGGGAGCTGTTTTTT.

The rearrangement joins TRBV18 to TRBJ1-6; TRBD1 matches 7 bases. The CDR3 loop spans 14 amino acids. Unmatched junction bases numbered 2, after V lost 4 bases and J lost 5 bases. CDR1 and CDR2 (germline): KGHSH, LQKENI. The CDR3 DNA reads TGTGCCAGCTCACAGGGACAGCATAATTCACCCCTCCACTTT. Protein sequence: CASSQGQHNSPLHF.

The chain links TRBV18 to TRBJ2-7; no reliable D call. The CDR3 runs to 14 residues. The V end lost 6 bases, the J end lost 7 bases, and 19 bases lay between the germline ends. Germline V lookup: CDR1 KGHSH, CDR2 LQKENI. Here the CDR3 reads CASSPAAGLREQYF. CDR3 coding DNA: TGTGCCAGCTCGCCGGCCGCAGGTTTGAGGGAGCAGTACTTC.

The rearrangement uses TRBV12-3 or TRBV12-4 and TRBJ2-6; D gene uncertain. V was clipped by 6 bases and J by 4 bases, with 4 bases between them. The CDR3 contains 12 residues. The CDR3 DNA sequence: TGTGCCAGCAGAACAGGGGCCAACGTCCTGACTTTC. Its protein is CASRTGANVLTF.

The rearrangement uses TRBV28 and TRBJ1-2; D uncertain. Trimming removed 3 bases from V and 5 bases from J, with 19 bases in between. Per germline, CDR1 MDHEN and CDR2 SYDVKM. CDR3 length: 16 residues. CDR3 residues: CASSFFEEGVRYGYTF. Written as DNA, the CDR3 is TGTGCCAGCAGTTTTTTTGAGGAGGGTGTCCGATATGGCTACACCTTC.

J is TRBJ2-7 and V is TRBV7-3; the D gene could be TRBD1 or TRBD2 (5 bases each). V was pared by 3 bases and J by 1 base, with 19 bases between. The CDR3 covers 17 residues. Germline V gene data show CDR1 as SGHTA and CDR2 as FQGTGA. CDR3 region: CASSFFSAGTESYEQYF. In DNA, the CDR3 is TGTGCCAGCAGCTTCTTCTCTGCCGGGACGGAATCCTACGAGCAGTACTTC.

The chain employs TRBV9 and TRBJ2-1; 8 bases agree with TRBD2. J was trimmed by 3 bases and V by 1 base; bases with no gene match: 3. The CDR3 runs 15 residues. Germline lookup yields CDR1 SGDLS and CDR2 YYNGEE. The CDR3 coding sequence is TGTGCCAGCAGCGTAACTAGCGGTAACTACAATGAGCAGTTCTTC. It is translated as CASSVTSGNYNEQFF.

The gene calls are TRBV7-3 and TRBJ2-2; TRBD1 agrees at 8 bases. Germline V gene lookup returns CDR1 SGHTA and CDR2 FQGTGA. The CDR3 covers 21 residues. V dropped 0 bases and J dropped 5; count of bases not matched to a gene: 20. CDR3 protein: CASSLTAPTLDRASLTGELFF. The CDR3 nucleotides are TGTGCCAGCAGCTTAACGGCTCCGACCCTGGACAGGGCCTCTTTAACCGGGGAGCTGTTTTTT.

The chain links TRBV9 to TRBJ1-2; 10 positions match TRBD1. Germline V gene lookup returns CDR1 SGDLS and CDR2 YYNGEE. CDR3 length equals 15 residues. V shed 3 bases, J shed 8 bases, and the junction held 10 bases outside the gene matches. The CDR3, as DNA: TGTGCCAGCAGCGCATGGGGACAGGGGCTTTTGGGCTACACCTTC. Protein: CASSAWGQGLLGYTF. Filled out from reference TRBV9 and TRBJ1-2, the complete variable domain reads DSGVTQTPKHLITATGQRVTLRCSPRSGDLSVYWYQQSLDQGLQFLIQYYNGEERAKGNILERFSAQQFPDLHSELNLSSLELGDSALYFCASSAWGQGLLGYTFGSGTRLTVV.

This rearrangement joins TRBV9 to TRBJ2-7; D possibly matches TRBD1 or TRBD2 (6 bases each). V gave up 3 bases and J gave up 3 bases, with 13 bases separating them. The CDR3 is 14 amino acids. CDR1 and CDR2 from the germline V gene are SGDLS and YYNGEE. The CDR3 loop reads CASSAVGGFYEQYF. In DNA form, the CDR3 reads TGTGCCAGCAGCGCAGTGGGGGGCTTCTACGAGCAGTACTTC.

J is TRBJ1-1 and V is TRBV29-1; D unresolved. V lost 1 base and J lost 0, with 15 bases in between. CDR3 length: 16 residues. Germline V gene data show CDR1 as SQVTM and CDR2 as ANQGSEA. In DNA form, the CDR3 reads TGCAGCGTTGAAGGACATCTAGGCAGCGTGAACACTGAAGCTTTCTTT. It codes for CSVEGHLGSVNTEAFF.

This chain connects TRBV6-1 to TRBJ2-7; TRBD2 might be the D (5 bases). Germline V gene data show CDR1 as MNHNS and CDR2 as SASEGT. Deletions cut 0 bases from V and 9 bases from J, with 15 bases between. This CDR3 has 14 amino acids. CDR3 DNA sequence: TGTGCCAGCAGTGAAGCGCTACGGGGTACTAGGCAGTACTTC. Its protein product is CASSEALRGTRQYF.

The rearrangement joins TRBV4-2 to TRBJ1-1; possibly TRBD1 for D (5 bases). This CDR3 has 18 residues. Per germline, CDR1 LGHNA and CDR2 YNFKEQ. Trimming stripped 0 bases from V and 4 bases from J, with 21 bases between. The CDR3 region has the DNA TGTGCCAGCAGCCAAGATGACGGAGGGGACGGGGTTAGCACTGAAGCTTTCTTT. This sequence encodes CASSQDDGGDGVSTEAFF.

The chain employs TRBV28 and TRBJ1-4, with 7 nucleotides matching TRBD1. CDR1 and CDR2 from the germline V gene are MDHEN and SYDVKM. The CDR3 sequence is 14 residues long. V dropped 7 bases and J dropped 6; count of bases not matched to a gene: 8. As DNA, the CDR3 is TGTGCCAGCAAAAAGGGGCAGGGGGATGAAAAACTGTTTTTT. This encodes CASKKGQGDEKLFF.

This rearrangement joins TRBV6-5 to TRBJ2-5; 7 bases fit TRBD1. V lost 10 bases to trimming and J lost 2 bases; unmatched junction nucleotides: 4. Germline CDR1 MNHEY, CDR2 SVGAGI. The CDR3 spans 12 residues. The CDR3 DNA follows: TGTGCCACCAAGACAGGGCAAGAGACCCAGTACTTC. This gives the protein CATKTGQETQYF.